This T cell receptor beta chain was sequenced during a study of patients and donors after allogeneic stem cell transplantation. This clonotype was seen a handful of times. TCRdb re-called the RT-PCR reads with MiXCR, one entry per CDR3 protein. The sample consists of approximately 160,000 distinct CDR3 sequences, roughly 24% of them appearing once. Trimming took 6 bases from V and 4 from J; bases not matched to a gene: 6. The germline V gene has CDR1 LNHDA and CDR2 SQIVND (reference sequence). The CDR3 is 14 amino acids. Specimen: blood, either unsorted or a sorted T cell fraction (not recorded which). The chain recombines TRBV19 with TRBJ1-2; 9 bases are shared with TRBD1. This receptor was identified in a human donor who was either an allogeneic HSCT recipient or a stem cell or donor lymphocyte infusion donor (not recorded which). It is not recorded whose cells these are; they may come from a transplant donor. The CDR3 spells CASRRQGDGYGYTF. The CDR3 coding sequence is TGTGCCAGTAGAAGACAGGGGGACGGCTATGGCTACACCTTC.